Below are 5 T cell receptor beta chains sequenced from a single sample in a study of control samples from healthy donors and cancer patients. Profiled with immunoSEQ multiplex PCR; TCRdb holds only in-frame clones, not every one. The sample carries 170,000 or so clones, just under 95% recorded once. Sequenced sample: blood. The receptors come from a man younger than 35 in good health.

The chain recombines TRBV6-1 with TRBJ2-7; the D gene is possibly TRBD2 (5 bases). The CDR3 has 13 residues. CDR1 and CDR2 from the germline V gene are MNHNS and SASEGT. The V gene lost 2 bases and the J gene lost 4 bases, with 9 bases spanning the gap. The CDR3 loop reads CASSEFGVYEQYF. CDR3 nucleotides: TGTGCCAGCAGTGAATTCGGGGTTTACGAGCAGTACTTC.

V gene TRBV28 combines with J gene TRBJ2-2; 8 positions agree with TRBD1. CDR1 and CDR2 (germline): MDHEN, SYDVKM. The CDR3 totals 15 residues. V gave up 6 bases and J gave up 1 base; unmatched junction bases: 4. This CDR3 reads CASRSGTGNTGELFF. The DNA for the CDR3 is TGTGCCAGCAGGTCCGGGACAGGGAACACCGGGGAGCTGTTTTTT.

The chain joins TRBV25-1 to TRBJ2-5; the match to TRBD2 covers 8 bases. Germline lookup yields CDR1 MGHDK and CDR2 SYGVNS. The CDR3 consists of 13 residues. Unmatched junction bases numbered 5, after V lost 8 bases and J lost 3 bases. CDR3 sequence reads: CASRRGGKETQYF. For the CDR3, the DNA is TGTGCCAGCCGACGGGGGGGAAAAGAGACCCAGTACTTC.

V is TRBV7-6 and J is TRBJ2-1, with 13 bases lining up with TRBD2. The CDR3 extends over 18 amino acids. Germline lookup yields CDR1 SGHVS and CDR2 FNYEAQ. V trimming: 2 bases; J trimming: 7 bases; junction bases outside the gene matches: 11. The CDR3 sequence is CASSLPVLAGGPRNEQFF. CDR3 nucleotides: TGTGCCAGCAGCTTACCGGTACTAGCGGGGGGGCCGAGGAATGAGCAGTTCTTC.

CDR3 residues: CASKGRGYEKLFF. CDR3 DNA sequence: TGTGCCAGCAAGGGCAGGGGGTATGAAAAACTGTTTTTT. This sequence joins TRBV28 and TRBJ1-4; 7 bases match TRBD1. CDR3 size: 13 residues. Germline V gene sequence: CDR1 MDHEN, CDR2 SYDVKM. V trimming: 7 bases; J trimming: 6 bases; junction bases outside the gene matches: 5.